These T cell receptor beta chains were read from a single sample in a study of blood T cell repertoires in COVID-19. The data were produced by immunoSEQ multiplex PCR, yet TCRdb's version contains in-frame clones alone and is incomplete. In the table there are 300,000 to 350,000 clones, more than 85% of which are singletons. Sequencing was carried out using PBMCs or T cells enriched from blood (not recorded which). These TCRs come from a woman in her thirties who had been exposed to COVID-19. Each CDR3 is given with its conserved first and last residue. D genes are given only for firm matches. Only part of the rows carry a size: once, few, many, or a class if the clone is expanded.

J gene,V gene,D gene,clone size,CDR3 protein,CDR3 DNA
TRBJ1-2,TRBV6-5,TRBD1,.,CASSYGQGRNGYTF,TGTGCCAGCAGTTACGGACAGGGGAGGAATGGCTACACCTTC
TRBJ2-1,TRBV11-3,TRBD1,.,CASSPPGQGVRNEQFF,TGTGCCAGCAGCCCACCGGGACAGGGAGTTCGCAATGAGCAGTTCTTC
TRBJ2-1,TRBV9,TRBD1,.,CASSVLTGAAYNEQFF,TGTGCCAGCAGCGTACTCACAGGGGCGGCCTACAATGAGCAGTTCTTC
TRBJ2-3,TRBV12-5,TRBD1,.,CASDDRVMDTQYF,TGTGCTAGTGACGACAGGGTTATGGATACGCAGTATTTT
TRBJ2-6,TRBV19,.,.,CASSITGIGANVLTF,TGTGCCAGTAGTATCACAGGCATTGGGGCCAACGTCCTGACTTTC
TRBJ2-6,TRBV12-5,TRBD1,.,CASGIAAGTANSGANVLTF,TGTGCTAGTGGTATTGCAGCCGGGACAGCAAACTCTGGGGCCAACGTCCTGACTTTC
TRBJ2-7,TRBV7-2,TRBD2,.,CASSSLAGAKEQYF,TGTGCCAGCAGCTCTCTAGCGGGGGCCAAGGAGCAGTACTTC
TRBJ2-5,TRBV3-1/TRBV3-2,TRBD1,.,CASSRNRGQETQYF,TGTGCCAGCAGCCGGAACAGGGGCCAAGAGACCCAGTACTTC
TRBJ1-1,TRBV2,.,.,CASSVYRINTEAFF,TGTGCCAGCAGTGTGTACAGGATTAACACTGAAGCTTTCTTT
TRBJ1-2,TRBV4-1,TRBD1,.,CASRQEPTGNYGYTF,TGCGCCAGCAGACAAGAACCGACAGGGAACTATGGCTACACCTTC
TRBJ2-5,TRBV7-3,TRBD2,.,CASSQSGGQETQYF,TGTGCCAGCAGCCAGAGCGGGGGTCAAGAGACCCAGTACTTC
TRBJ2-1,TRBV6-5,.,once,CASSYSLASSYNEQFF,TGTGCCAGCAGTTACTCACTAGCTAGCTCCTACAATGAGCAGTTCTTC
TRBJ1-5,TRBV4-1,.,few,CASSQDLTEYQPQHF,TGCGCCAGCAGCCAAGATTTGACAGAATATCAGCCCCAGCATTTT
TRBJ2-3,TRBV4-3,.,.,CASSQDLVLAGVTDTQYF,TGCGCCAGCAGCCAAGATCTGGTCCTAGCTGGCGTCACAGATACGCAGTATTTT
TRBJ1-2,TRBV7-8,TRBD1,.,CASSLPYRRDRAEDYGYTF,TGTGCCAGCAGTTTACCCTACCGCCGGGACAGGGCGGAGGACTATGGCTACACCTTC
TRBJ2-7,TRBV19,TRBD2,.,CASSIRRGGDWDYEQYF,TGTGCCAGTAGTATACGGCGGGGGGGCGATTGGGACTACGAGCAGTACTTC
TRBJ2-5,TRBV10-3,TRBD2,.,CAISEYSGTRSRETQYF,TGTGCCATCAGTGAGTACTCCGGGACTAGGTCTAGAGAGACCCAGTACTTC
TRBJ1-1,TRBV6-1,TRBD1,.,CASSEGRGRDTEAFF,TGTGCCAGCAGTGAAGGCAGGGGGCGGGACACTGAAGCTTTCTTT
TRBJ2-7,TRBV2,TRBD1,.,CASRGRQGYSYEQYF,TGTGCCAGCAGAGGAAGACAGGGCTACTCCTACGAGCAGTACTTC
TRBJ2-1,TRBV3-1/TRBV3-2,.,.,CASSLTQFYNEQFF,TGTGCCAGCAGCCTTACACAGTTTTACAATGAGCAGTTCTTC
TRBJ2-1,TRBV11-2,TRBD2,.,CASSPVWSGGGEQFF,TGTGCCAGCAGCCCCGTCTGGTCGGGGGGAGGTGAGCAGTTCTTC
TRBJ2-7,TRBV29-1,.,.,CSVVGGNRAYEQYF,TGCAGCGTTGTTGGGGGTAACAGGGCCTACGAGCAGTACTTC
TRBJ2-3,TRBV7-9,.,.,CASSSWQGKGTDTQYF,TGTGCCAGCAGCTCTTGGCAGGGGAAAGGCACAGATACGCAGTATTTT
TRBJ2-3,TRBV7-2,.,.,CASSLGPAGSDTQYF,TGTGCCAGCAGCTTAGGACCGGCGGGGTCTGATACGCAGTATTTT
TRBJ2-2,TRBV7-3,TRBD1,.,CASSMTGLGRADTGELFF,TGTGCCAGCAGCATGACAGGGTTGGGGCGGGCGGACACCGGGGAGCTGTTTTTT
TRBJ1-2,TRBV21-1,.,few,CASSKLGQFPLLFYGYTF,TGTGCCAGCAGCAAACTCGGACAGTTCCCCTTACTTTTCTATGGCTACACCTTC
TRBJ1-2,TRBV30,TRBD1,.,CAWSVEGASYGYTF,TGTGCCTGGAGTGTGGAGGGGGCGAGCTATGGCTACACCTTC
TRBJ1-2,TRBV2,TRBD1,.,CASSRGTGYGYTF,TGTGCCAGCAGCAGGGGGACAGGATATGGCTACACCTTC
TRBJ1-1,TRBV30,.,.,CAWSDTTEAFF,TGTGCCTGGAGTGACACCACTGAAGCTTTCTTT
TRBJ2-7,TRBV2,TRBD1,.,CASRTGEYREQYF,TGTGCCAGCAGGACAGGGGAATATCGCGAGCAGTACTTC
TRBJ1-5,TRBV19,.,.,CASSIGQGMGQPQHF,TGTGCCAGTAGTATCGGGCAGGGGATGGGTCAGCCCCAGCATTTT
TRBJ2-3,TRBV24-1,.,.,CATSDVGTPSTDTQYF,TGTGCCACCAGTGATGTAGGGACTCCTAGCACAGATACGCAGTATTTT
TRBJ1-2,TRBV19,TRBD1,once,CASTGGSGYTF,TGTGCCAGTACAGGGGGATCTGGCTACACCTTC
TRBJ2-7,TRBV5-1,.,.,CASSLRDRLREQYF,TGCGCCAGCAGCTTACGTGACAGGCTACGGGAGCAGTACTTC
TRBJ1-6,TRBV15,TRBD1,.,CATSRDRGQGGSPLHF,TGTGCCACCAGCAGAGATAGGGGACAGGGAGGATCACCCCTCCACTTT
TRBJ1-2,TRBV13,.,once,CASSLGSTGYGYTF,TGTGCCAGCAGCTTAGGCTCGACAGGCTATGGCTACACCTTC
TRBJ2-5,TRBV2,.,.,CASKKDYNQETQYF,TGTGCCAGCAAGAAGGACTATAATCAGGAGACCCAGTACTTC
TRBJ1-2,TRBV28,.,.,CASIGARTSVVWGYTF,TGTGCCAGCATAGGGGCCCGGACGTCGGTGGTATGGGGCTACACCTTC
TRBJ2-2,TRBV7-2,.,once,CASSFLRSTGELFF,TGTGCCAGCAGCTTTCTACGATCCACCGGGGAGCTGTTTTTT
TRBJ2-7,TRBV11-2,.,.,CASSSAAGTEQYF,TGTGCCAGCAGCTCGGCAGCGGGTACCGAGCAGTACTTC